This T cell receptor (beta chain) came from a study of T cell responses to AZD1222 COVID-19 vaccine. The V gene's germline CDR1 is SGHTA and CDR2 FQGNSA. The CDR3 has 14 residues. V was pared by 1 base and J by 1 base, with 7 bases between. With regard to this clone: Its antigen remains unknown.

Sequencing was performed with immunoSEQ multiplex PCR; in TCRdb, only in-frame clones are kept and a portion is missing. The repertoire includes around 88,000 clones, almost 90% of them detected once, and around a tenth sits in the top ten. Notes on the study in general: Reports indicate that nearly half of spike-specific TCRs are directed at unmutated variant regions. At baseline, just a handful of AZD1222 recipients tested seropositive.

The material was peripheral blood, obtained on day 0 of MenACWY control vaccination. The receptor was derived from an adult in good health. The V gene is TRBV7-2, the J gene TRBJ2-5; D possibly corresponds to TRBD2 (5 bases). This CDR3 reads CASSLDRGQETQYF. CDR3 coding DNA: TGTGCCAGCAGCTTAGACCGGGGCCAAGAGACCCAGTACTTC.